Following are 19 T cell receptor beta chains from one sample sequenced in a study of vaccination effects on CD4 cells after COVID-19. Expansion with viral peptide pools was applied to antigen-specific CD4+ T cells by the ViraFEST assay prior to sequencing. Isolating CD4+ T cells followed more than eight days of culture. Of the BNT162b2 and mRNA-1273 vaccines, participants received two doses of one or the other. The method was immunoSEQ multiplex PCR; TCRdb's version includes in-frame clones alone and lacks a portion of them. The profile shows almost 70,000 clones, roughly 81% of them singletons. Their target antigens are unknown. The sequencing used CD4+ T cells from PBMCs cultured with HCoV-229E spike peptides, collected after COVID-19 vaccination. These receptors were obtained from a human donor who received a COVID-19 vaccine.

This rearrangement joins TRBV18 to TRBJ1-3, with D unclear. The V gene's germline CDR1 is KGHSH and CDR2 LQKENI. CDR3 length: 15 amino acids. V gave up 0 bases and J gave up 4 bases, with 10 bases separating them. CDR3 amino acids: CASSPPGRSGNTIYF. CDR3 bases: TGTGCCAGCTCACCACCAGGCAGGTCCGGAAACACCATATATTTT. Full variable domain (remainder filled in from reference TRBV18 and TRBJ1-3): NAGVMQNPRHLVRRRGQEARLRCSPMKGHSHVYWYRQLPEEGLKFMVYLQKENIIDESGMPKERFSAEFPKEGPSILRIQQVVRGDSAAYFCASSPPGRSGNTIYFGEGSWLTVV.

The chain is built from TRBV7-2 and TRBJ1-5; 9 bases match TRBD1. The V and J ends lost 4 bases and 6 bases, in that order; junction bases with no gene match: 4. Germline values: CDR1 SGHTA, CDR2 FQGNSA. The CDR3 consists of 14 residues. The CDR3 DNA reads as TGTGCCAGCAGCTCACAGGGGGCTCCTCAGCCCCAGCATTTT. This translates into CASSSQGAPQPQHF. Drawing the rest from reference TRBV7-2 and TRBJ1-5, the complete variable domain is GAGVSQSPSNKVTEKGKDVELRCDPISGHTALYWYRQSLGQGLEFLIYFQGNSAPDKSGLPSDRFSAERTGGSVSTLTIQRTQQEDSAVYLCASSSQGAPQPQHFGDGTRLSIL.

The rearrangement uses TRBV9 and TRBJ1-5, with TRBD1 matching 7 bases. CDR1 is SGDLS and CDR2 is YYNGEE in the germline V gene. The V gene end was trimmed by 0 bases and the J gene end by 0 bases; junction bases not matched to a gene: 3. This CDR3 region has 16 residues. Written as DNA, the CDR3 is TGTGCCAGCAGCGTAGGGGACAGCTATAGCAATCAGCCCCAGCATTTT. Translating it yields CASSVGDSYSNQPQHF.

This clone was detected a few times. The V and J genes are TRBV5-1 and TRBJ1-4; the D is unclear. Trimming removed 4 bases at V and 0 bases at J, with 10 bases between. The germline gives CDR1 SGHRS, CDR2 YFSETQ. The CDR3 spans 15 residues. The CDR3 reads CASSLSGATNEKLFF. The CDR3 DNA reads as TGCGCCAGCAGCCTCAGCGGGGCAACTAATGAAAAACTGTTTTTT.

The chain has TRBV9 and TRBJ1-2; D call uncertain. Germline lookup yields CDR1 SGDLS and CDR2 YYNGEE. CDR3 size: 14 residues. V was cut by 2 bases and J by 4 bases, with 12 bases left in between. DNA for the CDR3: TGTGCCAGCAGCGTCACAGAGAGACCCTATGGCTACACCTTC. Its protein product is CASSVTERPYGYTF.

The genes are TRBV7-2 and TRBJ1-1; D may be TRBD1 (5 bases). V gave up 1 base and J gave up 3 bases, with 6 bases separating them. CDR1 and CDR2 (germline): SGHTA, FQGNSA. The CDR3 contains 13 residues. The CDR3 DNA follows: TGTGCCAGCAGCTTAGACAGGTACACTGAAGCTTTCTTT. Its translation: CASSLDRYTEAFF.

This sequence joins TRBV29-1 and TRBJ1-5; 8 bases agree with TRBD1. J lost 0 bases, V lost 4 bases, and 11 bases had no gene match. Germline CDR1 SQVTM, CDR2 ANQGSEA. The CDR3 is made up of 17 amino acids. The CDR3 DNA follows: TGCAGCGTTGCCTTACAGGGGGGGAATTATAGCAATCAGCCCCAGCATTTT. It specifies CSVALQGGNYSNQPQHF. Complete variable domain (other parts from reference TRBV29-1 and TRBJ1-5): SAVISQKPSRDICQRGTSLTIQCQVDSQVTMMFWYRQQPGQSLTLIATANQGSEATYESGFVIDKFPISRPNLTFSTLTVSNMSPEDSSIYLCSVALQGGNYSNQPQHFGDGTRLSIL.

This rearrangement joins TRBV7-2 to TRBJ2-5; D may be TRBD1 (5 bases). Looked up from germline, CDR1 is SGHTA and CDR2 is FQGNSA. The ends were cut back, 5 bases at V and 2 bases at J, with 12 bases in the middle. CDR3 length equals 14 residues. CDR3 nucleotides: TGTGCCAGCAGCAAGGGGCGGACACAAGAGACCCAGTACTTC. The encoded protein is CASSKGRTQETQYF. Combining the CDR3 with reference TRBV7-2 and TRBJ2-5 gives the whole variable domain GAGVSQSPSNKVTEKGKDVELRCDPISGHTALYWYRQSLGQGLEFLIYFQGNSAPDKSGLPSDRFSAERTGGSVSTLTIQRTQQEDSAVYLCASSKGRTQETQYFGPGTRLLVL.

The J gene is TRBJ2-1, the V gene TRBV5-5, with 7 bases lining up with TRBD2. The CDR3 loop spans 16 amino acids. V dropped 4 bases and J dropped 4; count of bases not matched to a gene: 11. Germline loops: CDR1 SGHKS, CDR2 YYEKEE (reference sequence). The CDR3 protein is CASSPRPSGAYNEQFF. CDR3 in DNA: TGTGCCAGCAGCCCACGCCCCAGCGGGGCGTACAATGAGCAGTTCTTC.

CDR3: CASKATGGSEETQYF. The DNA of the CDR3 is TGCGCCAGCAAAGCGACAGGGGGAAGTGAAGAGACCCAGTACTTC. The chain couples TRBV5-1 to TRBJ2-5, with 9 nucleotides matching TRBD1. CDR3 length: 15 amino acids. The germline V gene has CDR1 SGHRS and CDR2 YFSETQ. With V trimmed by 6 bases and J by 3 bases, 9 bases remained unmatched.

This chain uses TRBV6-5 with TRBJ2-1; 11 bases align to TRBD2. The ends lost 4 bases at V and 4 bases at J; junction bases unmatched: 3. The CDR3 spans 15 residues. Germline V CDR1 and CDR2: MNHEY, SVGAGI. CDR3 sequence (DNA): TGTGCCAGCAGTTCAACTAGCGGGGGTTACAATGAGCAGTTCTTC. Amino acids: CASSSTSGGYNEQFF.

This clone is a singleton in its sample. This chain connects TRBV5-1 to TRBJ1-6; TRBD1 aligns across 9 bases. V trimming: 4 bases; J trimming: 7 bases; junction bases outside the gene matches: 9. The CDR3 spans 16 residues. The germline gives CDR1 SGHRS, CDR2 YFSETQ. This chain's CDR3 is CASSLGTGSLNSPLHF. The CDR3 DNA follows: TGCGCCAGCAGCCTCGGGACAGGGAGCCTGAATTCACCCCTCCACTTT.

The chain recombines TRBV6-5 with TRBJ2-3; 10 bases map to TRBD2. The CDR3 sequence is 15 residues long. The V gene's germline CDR1 is MNHEY and CDR2 SVGAGI. The J segment lost 0 bases and the V segment lost 4 bases, leaving 1 base of the junction unmatched. This chain's CDR3 is CASSLGLASTDTQYF. In DNA form, the CDR3 reads TGTGCCAGCAGTTTGGGACTAGCGAGCACAGATACGCAGTATTTT.

The rearrangement joins TRBV29-1 to TRBJ1-1, with 11 positions matching TRBD1. The CDR3 spans 13 residues. With V trimmed by 4 bases and J by 3 bases, 1 base remained unmatched. Germline V gene data show CDR1 as SQVTM and CDR2 as ANQGSEA. CDR3: CSVVGQGDTEAFF. The CDR3 coding sequence is TGCAGCGTTGTGGGACAGGGGGACACTGAAGCTTTCTTT.

The chain recombines TRBV4-3 with TRBJ1-3, with 8 bases lining up with TRBD1. This CDR3 spans 14 amino acids. The ends lost 4 bases at V and 4 bases at J; junction bases unmatched: 3. Germline loops: CDR1 LGHNA, CDR2 YSLEER. CDR3 nucleotide sequence: TGCGCCAGCAGCCGACAGGGGTCAGGAAACACCATATATTTT. Its protein product is CASSRQGSGNTIYF.

This chain connects TRBV5-4 to TRBJ2-3; D may be TRBD1 (5 bases). CDR1 is SGHNT, CDR2 YYREEE, per germline (reference sequence). Trimming cost V 0 bases and J 0 bases, with 11 bases left between them. CDR3 length: 16 residues. The CDR3 is CASSLALAGSTDTQYF. As DNA, the CDR3 is TGTGCCAGCAGCTTGGCCTTGGCAGGGAGCACAGATACGCAGTATTTT.

In regard to this clone: At one of its ends the junction is not consistent with the germline gene, which may arise from a read error. The gene calls are TRBV7-8 and TRBJ2-5, with D perhaps TRBD2 (5 bases). This CDR3 region has 10 residues. Per the germline V gene, CDR1 is SGHVS and CDR2 is FQNEAQ. The CDR3 DNA reads TGTGCCAGCAGCTTGGGTAGCGTGCACTTC. Translated, it gives CASSLGSVHF.

V usage is TRBV30 and J usage is TRBJ1-1; a possible D gene is TRBD1 (5 bases). This CDR3 is 15 amino acids long. CDR1 is GTSNPN, CDR2 SVGIG, per germline (reference sequence). Trimming removed 3 bases at V and 0 bases at J, with 14 bases between. The CDR3: CAWSPRRGLNTEAFF. The DNA of the CDR3 is TGTGCCTGGAGCCCTCGGCGGGGCCTGAACACTGAAGCTTTCTTT.

The J gene is TRBJ2-6, the V gene TRBV11-2, with D perhaps matching TRBD1 (5 bases). Trimming pared 1 base from V and 0 bases from J, leaving 10 bases between. Germline-derived CDR1 and CDR2 are SGHAT and FQNNGV. The CDR3 loop spans 17 amino acids. The CDR3 loop reads CASSLGQGYSGANVLTF. The CDR3 DNA reads TGTGCCAGCAGCTTAGGGCAGGGTTACTCTGGGGCCAACGTCCTGACTTTC. The whole variable domain, remainder taken from reference TRBV11-2 and TRBJ2-6, is EAGVAQSPRYKIIEKRQSVAFWCNPISGHATLYWYQQILGQGPKLLIQFQNNGVVDDSQLPKDRFSAERLKGVDSTLKIQPAKLEDSAVYLCASSLGQGYSGANVLTFGAGSRLTVL.